A selection of T cell receptor beta chains follows, all from one sample in a study of blood T cell repertoires in COVID-19. Profiling relied on immunoSEQ multiplex PCR, and the TCRdb table lists in-frame clones only, not all of them. The sample holds roughly 77,000 clones, around four fifths seen once. Input material: peripheral blood. These receptors all stem from a human donor in a cohort sampled during active COVID-19. The CDR3 runs from the conserved cysteine through the conserved F or W. The D gene is left open where the match is weak. For some rows the clone size is stated as once, few or many, or as a class when expanded; others skip it.

>few|TRBD2|TRBV6-5|TRBJ2-7
CASSYQAGPYEQYF
TGTGCCAGCAGTTACCAAGCGGGGCCTTACGAGCAGTACTTC
>-|-|TRBV3-1/TRBV3-2|TRBJ1-2
CASSQPDRSGYTF
TGTGCCAGCAGCCAACCCGATCGTAGTGGCTACACCTTC
>-|-|TRBV2|TRBJ1-3
CASRREMAASSGNTIYF
TGTGCCAGCAGGAGGGAGATGGCAGCATCATCTGGAAACACCATATATTTT
>-|-|TRBV24-1|TRBJ1-1
CATSDRTMLRGVDTEAFF
TGTGCCACCAGTGACCGGACAATGTTGCGGGGGGTGGACACTGAAGCTTTCTTT
>-|TRBD1|TRBV29-1|TRBJ1-2
CSSDRGVYGYTF
TGCAGCTCCGACAGGGGAGTCTATGGCTACACCTTC
>few|TRBD1|TRBV6-5|TRBJ1-1
CASNRQGAMTEAFF
TGTGCCAGCAACCGCCAGGGGGCGATGACTGAAGCTTTCTTT
>-|-|TRBV6-5|TRBJ2-1
CASSYSRGRDEQFF
TGTGCCAGCAGTTACTCGCGGGGGCGGGATGAGCAGTTCTTC
>-|-|TRBV6-1|TRBJ2-1
CASSEGAAFNEQFF
TGTGCCAGCAGTGAGGGGGCAGCCTTTAATGAGCAGTTCTTC
>-|-|TRBV7-9|TRBJ1-4
CASSIPPRGVNEKLFF
TGTGCCAGCAGCATCCCCCCCCGGGGAGTTAATGAAAAACTGTTTTTT
>-|TRBD1|TRBV6-5|TRBJ1-4
CASSPGTGVYEKLFF
TGTGCCAGCAGCCCCGGGACAGGGGTGTATGAAAAACTGTTTTTT
>-|TRBD1|TRBV24-1|TRBJ2-7
CATRPDRDLYPPLYEQYF
TGTGCCACCAGACCGGACAGGGACTTGTATCCCCCTCTCTACGAGCAGTACTTC
>-|-|TRBV20-1|TRBJ2-3
CSASEGGRGTDTQYF
TGCAGTGCCAGTGAGGGGGGACGGGGAACAGATACGCAGTATTTT
>-|-|TRBV6-5|TRBJ1-1
CASSLQGRVGTEAFF
TGTGCCAGCAGTTTGCAAGGGAGGGTGGGAACTGAAGCTTTCTTT
>-|TRBD1|TRBV19|TRBJ1-2
CASNDRDYGYTF
TGTGCCAGTAATGACAGGGACTATGGCTACACCTTC
>-|-|TRBV6-5|TRBJ2-7
CASTGESGRAQYF
TGTGCCAGCACAGGGGAAAGTGGAAGGGCGCAGTACTTC
>-|TRBD2|TRBV6-2/TRBV6-3|TRBJ2-3
CASSWVAGGSQPPDTQYF
TGTGCCAGCAGTTGGGTAGCGGGGGGCTCCCAGCCTCCAGATACGCAGTATTTT
>-|TRBD1|TRBV2|TRBJ1-5
CASITGTGGFNQPQHF
TGTGCCAGCATTACCGGGACAGGGGGCTTCAATCAGCCCCAGCATTTT
>few|-|TRBV3-1/TRBV3-2|TRBJ1-2
CASTLQGFGGYTF
TGTGCCAGCACGCTACAGGGATTCGGTGGCTACACCTTC
>-|-|TRBV6-6|TRBJ1-1
CASSYVTGGEEAFF
TGTGCCAGCAGTTACGTGACGGGGGGCGAGGAAGCTTTCTTT
>-|TRBD1|TRBV3-1/TRBV3-2|TRBJ2-7
CASSQGGDRNYEQYF
TGTGCCAGCAGCCAAGGGGGGGACAGGAACTACGAGCAGTACTTC
>-|TRBD1|TRBV7-9|TRBJ1-2
CASSPTGTGSWVHGYTF
TGTGCCAGCAGCCCGACCGGGACAGGGAGTTGGGTTCATGGCTACACCTTC
>-|-|TRBV23-1|TRBJ1-2
CASSQSGTYGYTF
TGCGCCAGCAGTCAATCGGGCACCTATGGCTACACCTTC
>-|-|TRBV6-4|TRBJ1-2
CASSEGEGADTF
TGTGCCAGCAGTGAAGGAGAAGGTGCCGACACCTTC